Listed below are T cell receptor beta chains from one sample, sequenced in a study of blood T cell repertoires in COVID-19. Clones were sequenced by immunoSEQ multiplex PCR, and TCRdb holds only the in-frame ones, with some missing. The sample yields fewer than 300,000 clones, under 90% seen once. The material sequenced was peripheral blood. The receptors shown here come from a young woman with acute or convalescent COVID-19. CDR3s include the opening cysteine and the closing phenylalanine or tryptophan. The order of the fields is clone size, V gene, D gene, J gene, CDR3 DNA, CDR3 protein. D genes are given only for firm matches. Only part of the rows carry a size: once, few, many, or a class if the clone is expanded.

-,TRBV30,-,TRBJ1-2,TGTGCCTGGAGTTGGGGGGGGCGCTCTGGCTACACCTTC,CAWSWGGRSGYTF
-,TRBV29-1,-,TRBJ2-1,TGCAGCTCGACCGGGGCCACGGACAGCAATGAGCAGTTCTTC,CSSTGATDSNEQFF
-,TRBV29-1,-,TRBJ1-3,TGCAGCGTCGTTGAAGGAGATGGAAACACCATATATTTT,CSVVEGDGNTIYF
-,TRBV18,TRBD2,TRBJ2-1,TGTGCCAGCTCACTACTAATAGCGGGAGTTAGTGATGAGCAGTTCTTC,CASSLLIAGVSDEQFF
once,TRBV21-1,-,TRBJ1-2,TGTGCCAGCAGCAAAGCGGGTGCAGGGGGCGATTATGGCTACACCTTC,CASSKAGAGGDYGYTF
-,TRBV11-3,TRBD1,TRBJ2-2,TGTGCCAGCAGCTTAGACGGGACAGGGAAAGGGGAGCTGTTTTTT,CASSLDGTGKGELFF
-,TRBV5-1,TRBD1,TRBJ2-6,TGCGCCAGCAGGGGACAGGCGAGCTCTGGGGCCAACGTCCTGACTTTC,CASRGQASSGANVLTF
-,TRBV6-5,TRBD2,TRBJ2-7,TGTGCCAGCAGCAGGACTAGCGGATCCTACGAGCAGTACTTC,CASSRTSGSYEQYF
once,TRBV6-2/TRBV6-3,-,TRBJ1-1,TGTGCCAGCAGCTCCCTAGGGGCCGGAATGAACACTGAAGCTTTCTTT,CASSSLGAGMNTEAFF
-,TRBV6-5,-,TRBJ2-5,TGTGCCACTCGCATCGGGGGAGGAGAGACCCAGTACTTC,CATRIGGGETQYF
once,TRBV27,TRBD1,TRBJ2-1,TGTGCCAGCTTCACAGGGGAGAATGAGCAGTTCTTC,CASFTGENEQFF
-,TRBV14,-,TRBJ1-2,TGTGCCAGCAGCGGGGGGGGCCCCTATGGCTACACCTTC,CASSGGGPYGYTF
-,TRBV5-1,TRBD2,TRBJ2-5,TGCGCCAGCAGCTTAGGACTAGCGAGAGAGACCCAGTACTTC,CASSLGLARETQYF
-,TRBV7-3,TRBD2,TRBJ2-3,TGTGCCAGCAGCTTAACGTGGCGGGGGACTAGCACAGATACGCAGTATTTT,CASSLTWRGTSTDTQYF
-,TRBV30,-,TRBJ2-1,TGTGCCTGGAGTGTCGGTCAGGCCCACAATGAGCAGTTCTTC,CAWSVGQAHNEQFF
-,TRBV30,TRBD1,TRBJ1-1,TGTGCCTGGGAACCGACAGGGAGACCTGAAGCTTTCTTT,CAWEPTGRPEAFF
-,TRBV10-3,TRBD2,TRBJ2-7,TGTGCCATCAGCGGACGGGGGGCGGGAGGTGGCGAGCAGTACTTC,CAISGRGAGGGEQYF
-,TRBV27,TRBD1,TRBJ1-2,TGTGCCAGCACGAGGACAGGGGGCGGCTATGGCTACACCTTC,CASTRTGGGYGYTF
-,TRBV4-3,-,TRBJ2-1,TGCGCCAGCAGCCCGAAAACGTTCGGGAGCTCCTACAATGAGCAGTTCTTC,CASSPKTFGSSYNEQFF
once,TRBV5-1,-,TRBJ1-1,TGCGCCAGCACCCCGGCAGGGTTGAACATGAACACTGAAGCTTTCTTT,CASTPAGLNMNTEAFF
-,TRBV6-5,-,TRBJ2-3,TGTGCCAGCAGTTATGGGGGGATTAGCACAGATACGCAGTATTTT,CASSYGGISTDTQYF
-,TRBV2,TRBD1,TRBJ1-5,TGTGCCAGCAGAGGGGACAGGGGGCATCAGCCCCAGCATTTT,CASRGDRGHQPQHF
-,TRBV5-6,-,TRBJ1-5,TGTGCCAGCAGCTCGACAGGAACGGGGCAGCCCCAGCATTTT,CASSSTGTGQPQHF
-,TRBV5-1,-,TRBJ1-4,TGCGCCAGCAGCTTGAGGGGTACTAATGAAAAACTGTTTTTT,CASSLRGTNEKLFF
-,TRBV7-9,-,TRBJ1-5,TGTGCCAGCAGCTCCACCACAGGAGATCAGCCCCAGCATTTT,CASSSTTGDQPQHF
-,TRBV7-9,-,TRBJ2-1,TGTGCCAGCAGCGGCAGGGGCCTTTCGTACAATGAGCAGTTCTTC,CASSGRGLSYNEQFF
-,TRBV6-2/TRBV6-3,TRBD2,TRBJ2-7,TGTGCCAGCAGTTACTCACACATTAGCGGGAGATCCACCGAGCAGTACTTC,CASSYSHISGRSTEQYF